The 14 T cell receptor beta chains reported below all come from one sample, sequenced in a study of T cells in Graves' hyperthyroidism and ophthalmopathy. The CDR3 regions of TCR beta were amplified from RNA transcripts. HTBI primers drove first-round RT-PCR of the TCR CDR3. Using its own MiXCR run on the multiplex PCR reads, TCRdb lists one record per CDR3 protein. The data hold more than 350,000 distinct CDR3 sequences, with roughly 15% observed a single time. The specimen sequenced was blood. The receptors were gathered from a woman in her thirties with Graves' ophthalmopathy.

Ten or more counts support this clonotype. CDR3 coding DNA: TGTGCCAGTAGTATTTCTGCAACATTAGGGGCTGAAGCTTTCTTT. Translated, it gives CASSISATLGAEAFF. The J gene is TRBJ1-1, the V gene TRBV19; the D gene is possibly TRBD1 (5 bases). Germline-derived CDR1 and CDR2 are LNHDA and SQIVND (reference sequence). Trimming removed 3 bases from V and 6 bases from J, with 17 bases in between. The CDR3 has 15 amino acids.

There are a few counts of this clonotype. The V and J genes are TRBV5-4 and TRBJ2-7; D not certain. Germline V gene data show CDR1 as SGHNT and CDR2 as YYREEE (reference sequence). V was clipped by 3 bases and J by 5 bases, with 6 bases between them. The CDR3 has 11 residues. For the CDR3, the DNA is TGTGCCAGCAGCTACCAAAACGAGCAGTACTTC. Its translation is CASSYQNEQYF.

This rearrangement joins TRBV2 to TRBJ1-1; D uncertain. Trimming stripped 3 bases from V and 6 bases from J, with 17 bases between. Looked up from germline, CDR1 is SNHLY and CDR2 is FYNNEI. CDR3 length: 15 residues. This chain's CDR3 is CASSDHAALMPEAFF. The CDR3 nucleotides read TGTGCCAGCAGTGACCATGCAGCCCTAATGCCTGAAGCTTTCTTT.

This clonotype was seen ten or more times. The chain is built from TRBV30 and TRBJ1-1; D not certain. CDR1 is GTSNPN, CDR2 SVGIG, per germline (reference sequence). This CDR3 has 13 amino acids. The germline V and J ends were trimmed by 3 bases and 3 bases, with 11 bases remaining between them. In DNA, the CDR3 is TGTGCCTGGAGACCTAATGGGGACACTGAAGCTTTCTTT. It specifies CAWRPNGDTEAFF.

In its sample, this clonotype was seen a few times. The CDR3 DNA sequence: TGTGCCAGCAGCGTAGGGGGCGTTTTCACTGGGGCCAACGTCCTGACTTTC. It specifies CASSVGGVFTGANVLTF. The chain employs TRBV9 and TRBJ2-6; a weak D match, TRBD1 (5 bases). The germline V gene encodes CDR1 SGDLS and CDR2 YYNGEE. This CDR3 has 17 amino acids. The V and J ends lost 0 bases and 2 bases respectively, with 12 bases between them.

This clonotype appeared a few times. DNA of the CDR3: TGTGCCAGCAGTTTTAGTCCCCGGACTAGCGGGGGTCAAGAGACCCAGTACTTC. Protein: CASSFSPRTSGGQETQYF. This chain links TRBV28 with TRBJ2-5, with TRBD2 matching over 13 bases. The CDR3 totals 18 residues. Unmatched junction bases numbered 9, after V lost 3 bases and J lost 2 bases. The germline gives CDR1 MDHEN, CDR2 SYDVKM.

In this sample, this clonotype turned up a few times. CDR3 sequence: CASSYHFGRTYGYTF. The CDR3 DNA sequence: TGTGCCAGCAGCTACCACTTTGGGCGGACCTATGGCTACACCTTC. V gene TRBV5-4 combines with J gene TRBJ1-2; D uncertain. The V end was cut by 3 bases, the J end by 4 bases, with 16 bases between. Germline V gene sequence: CDR1 SGHNT, CDR2 YYREEE (reference sequence). CDR3 length equals 15 residues.

With regard to this clonotype: Since a much larger clone is just one base distant, this may be a read error. The CDR3 DNA follows: TGTGCCAGCAGCCAGATGACTCCGGGACTAGCGGGGCTTAATGAGCGGTTCTTC. It yields the protein CASSQMTPGLAGLNERFF. The V call is TRBV3-1, the J call TRBJ2-1; 13 positions match TRBD2. CDR1 is LGHDT, CDR2 YNNKEL, per germline (reference sequence). The CDR3 has 18 amino acids.

In this sample, this clonotype turned up a few times. The chain carries TRBV20-1 and TRBJ2-1; TRBD2 matches 7 bases. This CDR3 is built from 13 residues. Germline V lookup: CDR1 DFQATT, CDR2 SNEGSKA (reference sequence). V gave up 5 bases and J gave up 5 bases; unmatched junction bases: 6. For the CDR3, the DNA is TGCAGTGCTCCCGGGACTACAGACAATGAGCAGTTCTTC. Its protein product is CSAPGTTDNEQFF.

This clonotype has more than one count but fewer than ten. The chain recombines TRBV20-1 with TRBJ1-3; no reliable D call. The CDR3 spans 15 residues. Germline V gives CDR1 DFQATT, CDR2 SNEGSKA (reference sequence). The V and J ends lost 2 bases and 0 bases respectively, with 11 bases between them. The CDR3 coding sequence is TGCAGTGCTAGAACCGACGTTAGCTCTGGAAACACCATATATTTT. Translating gives CSARTDVSSGNTIYF.

This clonotype has just a few counts. A read error is possible here, since a much larger clone lies one base away. The chain employs TRBV28 and TRBJ1-1; D unresolved. Germline V gene data show CDR1 as MDHEN and CDR2 as SYDVKM. The CDR3 contains 13 residues. DNA of the CDR3: TGTGCCGGCAGTTTAGGGCCGGGTGATAGAGCTTTCTTT. Its translation is CAGSLGPGDRAFF.

This clonotype was seen a handful of times. The chain is built from TRBV27 and TRBJ2-1, with D uncertain. This CDR3 contains 15 residues. Germline loops: CDR1 MNHEY, CDR2 SMNVEV (reference sequence). Trimming shortened V by 5 bases and J by 9 bases, and 20 bases separated the two germline ends. CDR3 coding DNA: TGTGCCAGCAGTCCATCCATTCGGCTAGTCGGTGAGCAGTTCTTC. Protein sequence: CASSPSIRLVGEQFF.

This clonotype was counted a few times. The genes are TRBV7-8 and TRBJ1-5; the D gene is possibly TRBD1 (5 bases). Germline CDR1 SGHVS, CDR2 FQNEAQ. Trimming stripped 1 base from V and 4 bases from J, with 17 bases between. CDR3 size: 17 residues. CDR3 sequence: CASSLGSPRGVNQPQHF. CDR3 DNA sequence: TGTGCCAGCAGCTTAGGATCTCCCCGGGGGGTAAATCAGCCCCAGCATTTT.

This clonotype was seen a few times. CDR3: CATSRVRGYGELFF. CDR3 in DNA: TGTGCCACCAGCAGAGTTCGGGGGTACGGGGAGCTGTTTTTT. This chain connects TRBV15 to TRBJ2-2; the D gene is possibly TRBD2 (6 bases). The CDR3 has 14 amino acids. Germline assignment: CDR1 LNHNV and CDR2 YYDKDF (reference sequence). The V gene lost 1 base and the J gene lost 7 bases, with 10 bases spanning the gap.